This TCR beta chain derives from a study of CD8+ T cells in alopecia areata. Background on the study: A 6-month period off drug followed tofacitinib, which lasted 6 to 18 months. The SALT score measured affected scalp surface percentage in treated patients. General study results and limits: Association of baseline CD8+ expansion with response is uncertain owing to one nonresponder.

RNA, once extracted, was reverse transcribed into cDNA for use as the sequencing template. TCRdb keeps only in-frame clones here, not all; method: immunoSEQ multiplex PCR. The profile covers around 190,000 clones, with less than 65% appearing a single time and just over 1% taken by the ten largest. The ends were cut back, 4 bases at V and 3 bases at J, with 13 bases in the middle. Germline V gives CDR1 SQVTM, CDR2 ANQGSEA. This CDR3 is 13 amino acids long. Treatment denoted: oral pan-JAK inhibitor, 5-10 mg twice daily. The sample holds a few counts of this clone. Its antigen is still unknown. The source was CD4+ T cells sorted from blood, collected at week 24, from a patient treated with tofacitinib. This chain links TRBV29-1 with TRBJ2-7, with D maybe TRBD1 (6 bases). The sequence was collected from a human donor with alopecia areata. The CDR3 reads CSVGTYRDYEQYF. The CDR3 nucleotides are TGCAGCGTTGGGACTTACAGGGACTACGAGCAGTACTTC.